The source of this T cell receptor (beta chain) is a study of cytomegalovirus exposure and HLA in healthy donors. The V gene's germline CDR1 is SGHAT and CDR2 FQNNGV. The CDR3 runs 15 residues. V lost 4 bases and J 5 bases, leaving 18 bases between the germline ends. The PCR had 60 Vbeta and 13 Jbeta primers. Using immunoSEQ multiplex PCR, the repertoire was profiled, and TCRdb retains in-frame clones only, with some absent. The sample includes about 67,000 clones, 65% to 70% of them seen just once. The sequenced sample was PBMCs. This receptor was identified in a woman between 25 and 40 years old in good health and CMV-seronegative. The chain carries TRBV11-2 and TRBJ2-7, with D perhaps matching TRBD1 (5 bases). The DNA of the CDR3 is TGTGCCAGCAGCTCCCTTCTAGGGGCGAGGAACGAGCAGTACTTC. This translates into CASSSLLGARNEQYF.